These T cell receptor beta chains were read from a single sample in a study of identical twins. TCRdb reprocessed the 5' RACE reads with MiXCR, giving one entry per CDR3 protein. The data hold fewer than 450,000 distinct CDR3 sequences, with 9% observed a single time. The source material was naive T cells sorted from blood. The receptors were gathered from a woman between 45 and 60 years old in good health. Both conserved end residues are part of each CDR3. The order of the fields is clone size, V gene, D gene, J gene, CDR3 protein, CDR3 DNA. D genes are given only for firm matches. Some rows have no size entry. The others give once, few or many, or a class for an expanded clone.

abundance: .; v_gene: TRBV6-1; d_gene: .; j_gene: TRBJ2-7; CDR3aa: CASIEGVRVTSYEQYF; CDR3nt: TGTGCCAGCATCGAAGGGGTTCGGGTTACCTCCTACGAGCAGTACTTC
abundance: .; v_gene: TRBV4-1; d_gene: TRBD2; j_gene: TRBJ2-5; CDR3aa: CASSPNRKLAVQETQYF; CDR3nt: TGCGCCAGCAGCCCGAATAGAAAACTAGCGGTCCAAGAGACCCAGTACTTC
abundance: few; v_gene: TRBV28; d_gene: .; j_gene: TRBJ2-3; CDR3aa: CASAGDGITTDTQYF; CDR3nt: TGTGCCTCAGCGGGTGACGGGATTACCACAGATACGCAGTATTTT
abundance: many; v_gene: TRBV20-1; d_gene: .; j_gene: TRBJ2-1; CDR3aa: CSARWAQSYNEQFF; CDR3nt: TGCAGTGCTAGATGGGCGCAATCCTACAATGAGCAGTTCTTC
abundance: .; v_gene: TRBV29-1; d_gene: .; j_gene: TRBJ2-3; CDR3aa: CSVHPDRTDTQYF; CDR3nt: TGCAGCGTCCACCCTGACCGGACAGATACGCAGTATTTT
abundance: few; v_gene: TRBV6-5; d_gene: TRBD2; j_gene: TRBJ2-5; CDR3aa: CASSYGTSPQETQYF; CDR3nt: TGTGCCAGCAGTTATGGGACTAGCCCCCAAGAGACCCAGTACTTC
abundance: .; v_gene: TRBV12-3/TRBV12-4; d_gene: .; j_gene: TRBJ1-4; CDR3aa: CASSDGSATNEKLFF; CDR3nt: TGTGCCAGCTCCGACGGCAGTGCAACTAATGAAAAACTGTTTTTT
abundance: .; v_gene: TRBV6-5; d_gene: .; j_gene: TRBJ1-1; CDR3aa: CASSYFEGRGEAFF; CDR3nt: TGTGCCAGCAGTTACTTCGAGGGGAGAGGTGAAGCTTTCTTT
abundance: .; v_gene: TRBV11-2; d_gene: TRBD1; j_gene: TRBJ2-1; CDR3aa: CASSSFFKGQGGGNEQFF; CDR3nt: TGTGCCAGCAGCTCTTTTTTTAAGGGACAGGGAGGGGGCAATGAGCAGTTCTTC
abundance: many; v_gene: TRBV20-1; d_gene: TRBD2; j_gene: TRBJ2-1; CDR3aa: CSARERTSGFHNEQFF; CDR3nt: TGCAGTGCTAGAGAGAGGACTAGCGGGTTTCACAATGAGCAGTTCTTC
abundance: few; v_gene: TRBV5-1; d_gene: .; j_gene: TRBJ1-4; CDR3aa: CASSLEGRANEKLFF; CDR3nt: TGCGCCAGCAGCTTGGAGGGGCGGGCTAATGAAAAACTGTTTTTT
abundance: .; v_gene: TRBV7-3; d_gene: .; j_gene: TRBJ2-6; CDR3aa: CASSAQLSGANVLTF; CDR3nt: TGTGCCAGCAGCGCACAGCTCTCTGGGGCCAACGTCCTGACTTTC
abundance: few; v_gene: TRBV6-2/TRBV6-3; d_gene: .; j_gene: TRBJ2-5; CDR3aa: CASSYSASLNFETQYF; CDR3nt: TGTGCCAGCAGTTACTCGGCCAGTTTGAATTTCGAGACCCAGTACTTC
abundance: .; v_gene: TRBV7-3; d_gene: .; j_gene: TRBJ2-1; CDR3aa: CASSPMGGSYNEQFF; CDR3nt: TGTGCCAGCAGCCCCATGGGCGGTTCCTACAATGAGCAGTTCTTC
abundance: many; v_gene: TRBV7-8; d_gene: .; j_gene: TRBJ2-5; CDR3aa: CASSLQGNGETQYF; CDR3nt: TGTGCCAGCAGCTTACAGGGGAATGGGGAGACCCAGTACTTC
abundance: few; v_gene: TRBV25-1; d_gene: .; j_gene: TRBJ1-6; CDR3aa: CASSEGDWDSPLHF; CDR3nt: TGTGCCAGCAGTGAAGGGGATTGGGATTCACCCCTCCACTTT
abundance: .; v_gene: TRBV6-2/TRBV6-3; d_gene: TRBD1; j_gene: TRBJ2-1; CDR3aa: CASTRTGDYNEQFF; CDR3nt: TGTGCCAGCACTCGGACAGGGGACTACAATGAGCAGTTCTTC
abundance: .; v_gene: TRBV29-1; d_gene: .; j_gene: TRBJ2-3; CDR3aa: CSVEGRTQLTDTQYF; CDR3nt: TGCAGCGTTGAGGGGCGGACACAATTAACAGATACGCAGTATTTT
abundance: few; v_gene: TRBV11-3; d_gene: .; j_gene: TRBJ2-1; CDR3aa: CASSPGPPLGYNEQFF; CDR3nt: TGTGCCAGCAGCCCAGGACCACCCCTCGGGTACAATGAGCAGTTCTTC
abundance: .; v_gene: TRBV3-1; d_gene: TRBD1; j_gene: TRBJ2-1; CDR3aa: CASSHETGSLYNEQFF; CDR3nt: TGTGCCAGCAGCCATGAGACAGGGTCCCTCTACAATGAGCAGTTCTTC
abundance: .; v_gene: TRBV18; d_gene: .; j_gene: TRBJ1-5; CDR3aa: CASSQTGLNQPQHF; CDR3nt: TGTGCCAGCTCACAGACAGGCCTGAATCAGCCCCAGCATTTT
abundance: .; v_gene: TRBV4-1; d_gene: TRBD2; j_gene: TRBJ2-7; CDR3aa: CASSQEGLAGAPSDEQYF; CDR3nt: TGCGCCAGCAGCCAAGAAGGGCTAGCGGGAGCCCCCAGCGACGAGCAGTACTTC
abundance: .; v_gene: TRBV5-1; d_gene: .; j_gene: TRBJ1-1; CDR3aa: CASSLAEAFF; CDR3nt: TGCGCCAGCAGCTTGGCTGAAGCTTTCTTT
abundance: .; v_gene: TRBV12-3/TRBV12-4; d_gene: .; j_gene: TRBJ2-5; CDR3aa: CASSLIGRGETQYF; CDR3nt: TGTGCCAGCAGTTTAATCGGGAGAGGGGAGACCCAGTACTTC
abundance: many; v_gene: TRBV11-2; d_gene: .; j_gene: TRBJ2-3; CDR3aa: CASSLGGSTDTQYF; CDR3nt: TGCGCCAGCAGCTTGGGAGGCAGCACAGATACGCAGTATTTT
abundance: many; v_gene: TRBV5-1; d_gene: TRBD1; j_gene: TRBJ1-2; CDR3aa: CASRDGTGDGYTF; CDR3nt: TGCGCCAGCAGGGACGGGACAGGTGATGGCTACACCTTC
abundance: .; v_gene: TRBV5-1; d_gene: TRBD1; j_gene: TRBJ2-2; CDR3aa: CASTGQGIGELFF; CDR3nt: TGCGCCAGCACGGGACAGGGAATCGGGGAGCTGTTTTTT
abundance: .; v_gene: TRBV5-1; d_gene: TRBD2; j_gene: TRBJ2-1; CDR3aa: CASSSGLAGLNEQFF; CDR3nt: TGCGCCAGCAGCAGCGGACTAGCGGGCCTCAATGAGCAGTTCTTC
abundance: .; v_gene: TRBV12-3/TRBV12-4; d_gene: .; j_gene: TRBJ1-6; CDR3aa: CASSFLGGNSPLHF; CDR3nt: TGTGCCAGCAGTTTCCTAGGGGGAAATTCACCCCTCCACTTT
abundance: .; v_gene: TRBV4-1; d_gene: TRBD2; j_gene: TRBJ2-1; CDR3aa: CASRGTRGNNEQFF; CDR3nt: TGCGCCAGCAGGGGGACTAGGGGGAACAATGAGCAGTTCTTC
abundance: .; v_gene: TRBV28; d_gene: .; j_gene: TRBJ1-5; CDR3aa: CASTPGTDSNQPQHF; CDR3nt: TGTGCCAGCACTCCCGGGACGGATAGCAATCAGCCCCAGCATTTT
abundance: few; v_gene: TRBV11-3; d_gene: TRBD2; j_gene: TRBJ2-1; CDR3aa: CASRGTGGYNEQFF; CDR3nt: TGTGCCAGCCGAGGGACGGGAGGCTACAATGAGCAGTTCTTC
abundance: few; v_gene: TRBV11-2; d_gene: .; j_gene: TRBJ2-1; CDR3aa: CASSDGRRGNEQFF; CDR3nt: TGTGCCAGCAGCGATGGGAGGAGGGGCAATGAGCAGTTCTTC
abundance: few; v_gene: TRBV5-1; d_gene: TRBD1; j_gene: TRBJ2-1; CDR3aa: CASSIDRVGINEQFF; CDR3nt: TGCGCCAGCAGCATTGACAGGGTGGGGATCAATGAGCAGTTCTTC
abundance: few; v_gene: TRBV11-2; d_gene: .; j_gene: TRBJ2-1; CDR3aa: CASSTQGYNEQFF; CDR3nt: TGTGCCAGCAGCACCCAGGGGTACAATGAGCAGTTCTTC
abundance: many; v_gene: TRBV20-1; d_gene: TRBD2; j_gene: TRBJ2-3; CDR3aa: CSAQRESTDTQYF; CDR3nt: TGCAGTGCCCAGCGGGAGTCCACAGATACGCAGTATTTT
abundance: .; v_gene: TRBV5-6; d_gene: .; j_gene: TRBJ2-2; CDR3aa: CASSPMAFGGRTGELFF; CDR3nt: TGTGCCAGCAGTCCCATGGCCTTCGGGGGGCGTACCGGGGAGCTGTTTTTT
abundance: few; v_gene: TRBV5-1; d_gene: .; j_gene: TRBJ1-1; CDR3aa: CASSLRANTEAFF; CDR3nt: TGCGCCAGCAGCTTGAGGGCGAACACTGAAGCTTTCTTT
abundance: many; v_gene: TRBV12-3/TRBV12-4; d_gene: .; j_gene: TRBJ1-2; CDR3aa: CASSFRVLGGYTF; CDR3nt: TGTGCCAGCAGTTTTAGAGTATTGGGCGGCTACACCTTC
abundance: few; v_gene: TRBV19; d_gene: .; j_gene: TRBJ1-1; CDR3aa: CATQQNTEAFF; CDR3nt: TGTGCCACCCAGCAGAACACTGAAGCTTTCTTT
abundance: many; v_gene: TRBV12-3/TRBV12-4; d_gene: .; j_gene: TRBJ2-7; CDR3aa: CASSLRGYGYEQYF; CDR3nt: TGTGCCAGCAGCCTGAGAGGGTACGGATACGAGCAGTACTTC
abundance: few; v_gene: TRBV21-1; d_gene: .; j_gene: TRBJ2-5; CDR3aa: CASSPGRVSETQYF; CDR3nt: TGTGCCAGCAGCCCGGGAAGGGTGTCAGAGACCCAGTACTTC
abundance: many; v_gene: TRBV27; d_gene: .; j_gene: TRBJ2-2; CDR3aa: CASSFQNTGELFF; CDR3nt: TGTGCCAGCAGTTTCCAGAACACCGGGGAGCTGTTTTTT
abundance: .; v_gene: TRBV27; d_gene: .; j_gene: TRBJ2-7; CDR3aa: CASSFTGAPYEQYF; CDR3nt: TGTGCCAGCAGTTTCACGGGGGCCCCCTACGAGCAGTACTTC
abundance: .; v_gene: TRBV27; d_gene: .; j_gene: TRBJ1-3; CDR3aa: CASSLSSMNTIYF; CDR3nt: TGTGCCAGCAGTTTAAGTTCGATGAACACCATATATTTT
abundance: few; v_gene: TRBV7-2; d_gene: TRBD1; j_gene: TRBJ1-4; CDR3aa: CASSLPTGQGWEKLFF; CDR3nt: TGTGCCAGCAGCTTACCAACGGGACAGGGGTGGGAAAAACTGTTTTTT
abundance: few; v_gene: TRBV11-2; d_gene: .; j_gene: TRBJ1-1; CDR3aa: CASSKGKGQGTEAFF; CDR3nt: TGTGCCAGCAGCAAAGGGAAGGGGCAGGGCACTGAAGCTTTCTTT
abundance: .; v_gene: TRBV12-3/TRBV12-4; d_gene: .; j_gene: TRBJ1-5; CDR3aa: CASSLTGLGGNQPQHF; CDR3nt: TGTGCCAGCAGCCTCACTGGCCTTGGAGGGAATCAGCCCCAGCATTTT
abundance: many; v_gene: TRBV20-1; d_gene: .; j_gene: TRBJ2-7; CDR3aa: CSARDISYEQYF; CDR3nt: TGCAGTGCTAGAGACATCTCCTACGAGCAGTACTTC
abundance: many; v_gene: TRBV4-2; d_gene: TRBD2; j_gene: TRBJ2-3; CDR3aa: CASRLAGGRDTQYF; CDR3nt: TGTGCCAGCAGACTAGCGGGAGGCAGAGATACGCAGTATTTT
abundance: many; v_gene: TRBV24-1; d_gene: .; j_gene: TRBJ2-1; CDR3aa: CATSDLTSNEQFF; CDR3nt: TGTGCCACCAGTGACCTGACATCAAATGAGCAGTTCTTC
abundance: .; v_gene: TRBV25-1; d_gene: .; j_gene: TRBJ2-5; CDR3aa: CASTANQETQYF; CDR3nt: TGTGCCAGCACGGCGAATCAAGAGACCCAGTACTTC
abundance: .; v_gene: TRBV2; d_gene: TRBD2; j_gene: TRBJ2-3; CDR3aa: CASSWTSGRLNTDTQYF; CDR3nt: TGTGCCAGCAGTTGGACTAGCGGGAGGTTGAACACAGATACGCAGTATTTT
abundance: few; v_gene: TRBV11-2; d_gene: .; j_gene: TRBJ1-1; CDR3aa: CASSLGDVFEAFF; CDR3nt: TGTGCCAGCAGCTTGGGGGACGTTTTTGAAGCTTTCTTT
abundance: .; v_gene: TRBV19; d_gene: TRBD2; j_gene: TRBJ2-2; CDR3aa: CASSGGLAVTRDTGELFF; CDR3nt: TGTGCCAGTTCTGGGGGACTAGCGGTTACCAGGGACACCGGGGAGCTGTTTTTT
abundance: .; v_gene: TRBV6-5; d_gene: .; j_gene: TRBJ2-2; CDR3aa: CASTDGLTTGELFF; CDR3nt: TGTGCCAGCACCGACGGGTTGACCACCGGGGAGCTGTTTTTT